This T cell receptor beta chain came from a study of T-cell reconstitution after alpha-beta-depleted transplantation in children. Unique molecular identifiers were used to barcode this TCRbeta library. MiXCR, applied by TCRdb to the PCR reads, yields one record per CDR3 protein. The sample includes around 200,000 distinct CDR3 sequences, around 9.5% seen only once; the top ten take 5% to 7%. This clonotype was found a few times. The CDR3 consists of 16 residues. After removal of 1 base from V and 4 bases from J, the junction contained 6 bases not matched to a gene. CDR1 is KGHDR, CDR2 SFDVKD, per germline.

This specimen was PBMCs from the stem cell graft donor, taken from the stem cell graft. The chain couples TRBV24-1 to TRBJ2-3; 8 bases are a match to TRBD2. The receptor was derived from a human donor who donated a stem cell graft to a child with acute lymphoblastic leukemia. CDR3 coding DNA: TGTGCCACCAGTGATTTCAAGCGGGGGAGGGCAGATACGCAGTATTTT. This gives the protein CATSDFKRGRADTQYF.